This T cell receptor beta chain originates from a study of beta chain features in type 1 diabetes (dated by TCRdb to 2016 to 2019). In the study overall: Patients and healthy donors did not differ in mean age, gender distribution, total cell number or subset yield. A total of roughly 100 million sorted cells were examined across all samples, and a strong correlation was observed between cell number per subset and RNA yield. In the study, recently diagnosed type 1 diabetes patients and matched healthy donors were compared on the TCRB repertoires of their sorted circulating CD4+ T cell subsets. Naive and central memory subsets were obtained from all 30 or so donors, but regulatory and stem cell-like memory subsets were isolated from only 8 patients and roughly eight healthy donors. General findings and caveats noted by the study authors: Shorter templates might be favored by PCR, yet because patient and control samples were amplified and corrected together, any such skew would affect both groups equally. Only small numbers of individuals were included in the HLA sub-analyses, which left unresolved whether HLA type had any influence on TCRB rearrangement. Because cDNA was sequenced instead of genomic DNA, activated cells with high expression could be over-represented, although the groups did not differ in activation or CD3 levels. The naive, central memory and regulatory TCRB repertoires appeared to resemble one another more closely among patients than among healthy donors. Type 1 diabetes patients showed a moderate but significant shortening of TCRB CDR3 length in all four CD4+ subsets. Patients with type 1 diabetes made fewer insertions and deleted more nucleotides at VDJ recombination sites, implying thymic rearrangement abnormalities.

The entire amount of isolated RNA was reverse transcribed using the High Capacity cDNA Reverse Transcription Kit, so the sequenced TCRB transcripts were expressed ones. Naive, central memory and regulatory T cell samples underwent deep immunoSEQ sequencing, averaging approximately 3.5 million total reads per sample. Sorted cells were lysed in RLT buffer, and RNA was extracted using DNase-treated RNeasy Micro or Mini kits according to cell number. To prevent cross-contamination, every cell subset was processed on its own, while patient and healthy donor samples were processed together. TCRB sequences were amplified from cDNA with the immunoSEQ multiplex PCR, producing 87-bp fragments spanning the CDR3 region. Amplicons were sequenced on the Illumina HiSeq platform. On the study's bioinformatics: Synthetic template baselines were used to correct PCR bias computationally, reads within Hamming distance 2 were collapsed together, and singletons that could not be merged were discarded. Reads were aligned to IMGT to assign V, D and J genes, CDR3 length, and insertions or deletions at six rearrangement sites. Clonotype counts were normalized to sorted cell number within each subset before computing true diversity and Gini coefficients with the tcR R package. Repertoire sharing was quantified using the overlap coefficient calculated on TCRB nucleotide sequences. TCRdb mirrors the immuneACCESS table, restricted to in-frame sequences. Some clones are absent from its copies; in checked studies, under half trace to an unresolved V gene, and the reason for the others is unknown. V, J and clone size are those of that table, while D and trimming were read from the DNA. For this sample the table gives 300,000 to 350,000 clones, of which about a tenth were detected only once. The top ten hold about 1% of the sample.

Each donor gave one peripheral blood draw, roughly 0.12 L on average, collected into heparinised tubes. Using a panel that included CD45RO, CCR7, CD25, CD127, CD95 and CD27, naive, central memory, regulatory and stem cell-like memory CD4+ T cells were sorted on a BD FACSAria II. Every sorted population had a purity above 98%. Right away, PBMCs were isolated by Lymphoprep density gradient centrifugation and were stained directly, with no culture step. So that batch effects would be minimized, each experiment stained and sorted samples in pairs, pairing one healthy donor with one patient. On this clone: Its binding antigen is unknown. Per-base quality was not reported, and no clone a single base away is much larger than it.

CDR1 and CDR2, looked up from the germline V gene, are SGDLS and YYNGEE. Trimming takes 4 bases off V and 8 bases off J; junction bases not matched to a gene: 7. Counted from cysteine to phenylalanine, this CDR3 has 14 amino acids. The entry retains the CDR3 DNA only, 42 bases that are in frame from base 1. Sequenced input: central memory CD4+ T cells from blood. Recombination connected TRBV9 to TRBJ2-1; TRBD1 aligns with 9 central bases. This sequence originates from a man aged 25 to 40 with type 1 diabetes. The nucleotide sequence reads as follows: TGTGCCAGCAGCAGAACGGGACAGGGAGATGAGCAGTTCTTC. Translated, it gives CASSRTGQGDEQFF.